The 16 T cell receptor beta chains reported below all come from one sample, sequenced in a study of blood T cell repertoires in COVID-19. Assay: immunoSEQ multiplex PCR; the TCRdb copy retains only in-frame clones and omits some. The profile shows about 140,000 clones, roughly 85% of them singletons. The specimen was peripheral blood. These receptors originate from a human donor in a cohort sampled during active COVID-19.

V usage is TRBV30 and J usage is TRBJ1-1, with 9 bases aligning to TRBD1. The germline V gene has CDR1 GTSNPN and CDR2 SVGIG (reference sequence). Trimming cost V 3 bases and J 5 bases; bases outside gene matches: 4. This CDR3 is built from 13 residues. The CDR3 region is CAWRGTGQTEAFF. The CDR3 DNA sequence: TGTGCCTGGAGGGGGACAGGGCAAACTGAAGCTTTCTTT.

The chain has TRBV10-3 and TRBJ2-3; perhaps TRBD2 as D (6 bases). Per the germline V gene, CDR1 is ENHRY and CDR2 is SYGVKD. CDR3 length: 13 amino acids. The V end lost 4 bases, the J end lost 1 base, and 6 bases lay between the germline ends. This CDR3 is CAISGGGTDTQYF. CDR3 nucleotides: TGTGCCATCAGTGGGGGGGGCACAGATACGCAGTATTTT.

There are a few counts of this clone. The J gene is TRBJ1-5, the V gene TRBV2; D is unresolved. From germline, CDR1 is SNHLY and CDR2 FYNNEI. The CDR3 covers 15 residues. The ends were cut back, 0 bases at V and 6 bases at J, with 12 bases in the middle. The CDR3 region has the DNA TGTGCCAGCAGTGAAGCGCGGGGTGCAGGTCAGCCCCAGCATTTT. This encodes CASSEARGAGQPQHF.

The chain combines TRBV7-2 with TRBJ2-5; possibly TRBD2 for D (6 bases). CDR3 length: 15 residues. Between the trimmed V and J ends, which lost 8 bases and 2 bases, there was a span of 18 bases. Germline V CDR1 and CDR2: SGHTA, FQGNSA. CDR3 nucleotide sequence: TGTGCCAGCGGCCTTATGAGCGGGTTACAAGAGACCCAGTACTTC. It encodes CASGLMSGLQETQYF.

This sequence joins TRBV9 and TRBJ2-1; no firm D call. The V end lost 0 bases, the J end lost 5 bases, and 12 bases lay between the germline ends. CDR3 length equals 15 residues. The germline V gene encodes CDR1 SGDLS and CDR2 YYNGEE. The CDR3 nucleotides read TGTGCCAGCAGCGTAGCCGCGACTGGAGACAATGAGCAGTTCTTC. As protein: CASSVAATGDNEQFF.

The chain uses TRBV5-1 and TRBJ1-2; 11 bases are shared with TRBD1. The V gene's germline CDR1 is SGHRS and CDR2 YFSETQ. CDR3 length: 13 residues. Unmatched junction bases numbered 5, after V lost 5 bases and J lost 8 bases. This CDR3 is CASRPGQGGGYTF. The CDR3 bases are TGCGCCAGCAGGCCGGGACAGGGGGGCGGCTACACCTTC.

V is TRBV4-3 and J is TRBJ1-4; 8 positions agree with TRBD1. The J segment lost 11 bases and the V segment lost 1 base, leaving 9 bases of the junction unmatched. This CDR3 has 15 amino acids. The germline V gene encodes CDR1 LGHNA and CDR2 YSLEER. Here the CDR3 reads CASSQVGQGAGKLFF. Here the CDR3 DNA reads TGCGCCAGCAGCCAAGTTGGGCAGGGGGCCGGGAAACTGTTTTTT.

The chain joins TRBV2 to TRBJ2-3, with 12 bases aligning to TRBD2. The CDR3 extends over 17 amino acids. With V trimmed by 5 bases and J by 2 bases, 8 bases remained unmatched. CDR1 is SNHLY and CDR2 is FYNNEI in the germline V gene. The CDR3 spells CASSLRTSGTITDTQYF. The CDR3, as DNA: TGTGCCAGCAGTCTTCGGACTAGCGGGACCATCACAGATACGCAGTATTTT.

Concerning this clone: This specimen includes other DNA sequences encoding the same CDR3. The V and J genes are TRBV5-1 and TRBJ1-1; D may be TRBD1 (6 bases). Looked up from germline, CDR1 is SGHRS and CDR2 is YFSETQ. V lost 0 bases and J lost 2, with 11 bases in between. The CDR3 contains 15 residues. The CDR3 DNA follows: TGCGCCAGCAGCTTGGAGGGGGTGGGCAACACTGAAGCTTTCTTT. This sequence encodes CASSLEGVGNTEAFF.

The genes are TRBV2 and TRBJ2-2; 14 positions agree with TRBD2. The V segment lost 7 bases and the J segment 3 bases; nucleotides outside the gene matches: 10. Germline V gene sequence: CDR1 SNHLY, CDR2 FYNNEI. The CDR3 is made up of 18 amino acids. The CDR3 DNA reads as TGTGCCAGCACCGGGACTAGCGGGAGTAGATTCCACACCGGGGAGCTGTTTTTT. It is translated as CASTGTSGSRFHTGELFF.

This clone was observed a handful of times. The J gene is TRBJ2-7, the V gene TRBV7-9; 9 bases line up with TRBD2. With 1 base clipped from V and 4 bases from J, the junction kept 2 bases outside the gene matches. Germline lookup yields CDR1 SEHNR and CDR2 FQNEAQ (reference sequence). This CDR3 is 14 amino acids long. The CDR3 is CASSLDTSGYEQYF. DNA for the CDR3: TGTGCCAGCAGCTTAGATACTAGCGGGTACGAGCAGTACTTC.

The count of this clone is one. The rearrangement links TRBV3-1 (or the pseudogene TRBV3-2) to TRBJ2-7, with D tentatively TRBD2 (6 bases). Between the trimmed V and J ends, which lost 4 bases and 6 bases, there was a span of 19 bases. The CDR3 length is 15 residues. CDR1 LGHDT and CDR2 YNNKEL come from the germline V gene (reference sequence). CDR3 nucleotides: TGTGCCAGCAGCCTCGATGGGGGGTTGGCGGGCGAGCAGTACTTC. This encodes CASSLDGGLAGEQYF.

The chain joins TRBV7-9 to TRBJ2-1; 9 positions match TRBD2. Looked up from germline, CDR1 is SEHNR and CDR2 is FQNEAQ (reference sequence). The ends lost 3 bases at V and 7 bases at J; junction bases unmatched: 7. The CDR3 sequence is 15 residues long. The CDR3 region has the DNA TGTGCCAGCAGCTTGGTGCGGGAGGGCCAGAATGAGCAGTTCTTC. Translating it yields CASSLVREGQNEQFF. The complete variable domain, with remaining parts taken from reference TRBV7-9 and TRBJ2-1, reads DTGVSQNPRHKITKRGQNVTFRCDPISEHNRLYWYRQTLGQGPEFLTYFQNEAQLEKSRLLSDRFSAERPKGSFSTLEIQRTEQGDSAMYLCASSLVREGQNEQFFGPGTRLTVL.

This clone was observed a single time. The rearrangement joins TRBV5-1 to TRBJ2-7; 14 nucleotides match TRBD2. Germline assignment: CDR1 SGHRS and CDR2 YFSETQ. The CDR3 spans 17 residues. Unmatched junction bases numbered 9, after V lost 4 bases and J lost 3 bases. The CDR3 spells CASSPGTSGRMGYEQYF. CDR3 nucleotides: TGCGCCAGCAGCCCGGGGACTAGCGGGAGAATGGGCTACGAGCAGTACTTC.

The CDR3 is CASSQGGGAYEQYF. Here the CDR3 DNA reads TGTGCCAGCAGCCAAGGGGGAGGGGCCTACGAGCAGTACTTC. The rearrangement joins TRBV7-2 to TRBJ2-7; D may be TRBD2 (7 bases). The CDR3 loop spans 14 amino acids. Trimming took off 5 bases at V and 2 bases at J, with 13 bases between the two ends. CDR1 and CDR2 (germline): SGHTA, FQGNSA.

This sequence joins TRBV6-5 and TRBJ1-6; D uncertain. V was clipped by 10 bases and J by 7 bases, with 11 bases between them. There are 12 residues in the CDR3. Germline CDR1 reads MNHEY; CDR2 reads SVGAGI. The CDR3 DNA reads as TGTGCCACCCAACTAGGAAATTCACCCCTCCACTTT. The encoded protein is CATQLGNSPLHF.